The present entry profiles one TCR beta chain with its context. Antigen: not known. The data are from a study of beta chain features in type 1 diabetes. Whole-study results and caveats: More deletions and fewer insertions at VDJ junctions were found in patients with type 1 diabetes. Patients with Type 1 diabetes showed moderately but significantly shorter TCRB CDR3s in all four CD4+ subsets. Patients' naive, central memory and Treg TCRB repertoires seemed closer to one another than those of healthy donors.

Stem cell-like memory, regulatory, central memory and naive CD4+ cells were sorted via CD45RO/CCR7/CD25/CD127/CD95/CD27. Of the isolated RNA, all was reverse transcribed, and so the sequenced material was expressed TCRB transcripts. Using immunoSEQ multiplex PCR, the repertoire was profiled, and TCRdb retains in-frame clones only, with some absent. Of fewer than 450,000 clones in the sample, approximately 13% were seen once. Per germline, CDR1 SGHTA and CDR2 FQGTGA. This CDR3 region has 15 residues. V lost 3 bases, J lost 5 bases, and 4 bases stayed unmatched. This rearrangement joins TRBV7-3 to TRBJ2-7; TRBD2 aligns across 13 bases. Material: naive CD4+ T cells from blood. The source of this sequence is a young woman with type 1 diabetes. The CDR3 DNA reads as TGTGCCAGCAGCTTCGGACTAGCGGGAGTCCACGAGCAGTACTTC. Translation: CASSFGLAGVHEQYF.